This TCR beta chain stems from a study of CD8+CD57+ T cells in acquired aplastic anemia. Study context: Sorting CD4+ and CD8+ cells gave DNA averaging around 3 ug. Study findings and constraints: Any difference that existed in CD8+ Simpson's diversity between patients and controls was not significant. There were over 25 CD8+ CDR3 sequences that occurred in both patients and controls.

The authors sequenced patients whose flow cytometry had shown CD8+CD57+ cell expansion. Each patient gave a blood sample that was collected before any therapy had been received. The V end lost 4 bases, the J end lost 6 bases, and 20 bases lay between the germline ends. This CDR3 has 15 amino acids. CDR1 and CDR2 (germline): SGHRS, YFSETQ. Comment on this clonotype: The antigen is undetermined.

Genomic DNA provided the template from which TCR beta VDJ and CDR3 profiles were obtained. One entry per CDR3 protein, called by TCRdb with MiXCR from the reads. The sample carries 250,000 to 350,000 distinct CDR3 sequences, roughly 61% recorded once. The specimen was sorted CD4+, CD8+, or CD8+CD57+ T cells (not recorded which) from PBMCs. The J gene is TRBJ2-7, the V gene TRBV5-1, with no clear D. The sequence was obtained from a human donor with aplastic anemia. CDR3 nucleotide sequence: TGCGCCAGCAGCCTGGTCAGGAGAAACCCTTCCGAGCAGTACTTC. Protein: CASSLVRRNPSEQYF. Combining the CDR3 with reference TRBV5-1 and TRBJ2-7 gives the whole variable domain KAGVTQTPRYLIKTRGQQVTLSCSPISGHRSVSWYQQTPGQGLQFLFEYFSETQRNKGNFPGRFSGRQFSNSRSEMNVSTLELGDSALYLCASSLVRRNPSEQYFGPGTRLTVT.